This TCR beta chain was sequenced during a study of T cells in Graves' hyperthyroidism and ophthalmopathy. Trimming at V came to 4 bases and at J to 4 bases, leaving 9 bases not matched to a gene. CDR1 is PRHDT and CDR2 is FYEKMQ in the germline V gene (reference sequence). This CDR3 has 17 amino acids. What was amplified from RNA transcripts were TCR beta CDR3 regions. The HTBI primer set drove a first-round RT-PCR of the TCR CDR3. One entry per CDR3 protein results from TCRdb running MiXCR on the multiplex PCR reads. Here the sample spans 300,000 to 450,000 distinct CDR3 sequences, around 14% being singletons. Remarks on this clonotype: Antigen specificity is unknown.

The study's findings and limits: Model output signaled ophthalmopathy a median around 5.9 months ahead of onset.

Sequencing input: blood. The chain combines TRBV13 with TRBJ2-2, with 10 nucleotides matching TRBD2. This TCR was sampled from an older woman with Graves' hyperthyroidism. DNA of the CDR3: TGTGCCAGCAGCTGGTCGCTAGCGGGAGATGGCACCGGGGAGCTGTTTTTT. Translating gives CASSWSLAGDGTGELFF.